The 18 T cell receptor beta chains given below trace back to one sample, sequenced in a study of cytomegalovirus exposure and HLA in healthy donors. TCRdb's copy holds only in-frame clones and misses some; the assay was immunoSEQ multiplex PCR. The sample contains about 150,000 clones, around 83% of which appear only once. Sequenced sample: PBMCs. The receptors here all came from a human donor in good health.

V usage is TRBV30 and J usage is TRBJ2-7, with D perhaps TRBD1 (6 bases). The germline V and J ends were trimmed by 2 bases and 3 bases, with 8 bases remaining between them. This CDR3 region has 12 residues. Per germline, CDR1 GTSNPN and CDR2 SVGIG (reference sequence). CDR3 in amino acids: CAWSRQVYEQYF. The CDR3, as DNA: TGTGCCTGGAGTCGACAGGTCTACGAGCAGTACTTC.

The chain carries TRBV5-1 and TRBJ2-2, with D perhaps TRBD1 (6 bases). The CDR3 covers 16 residues. V lost 4 bases and J lost 6, with 19 bases in between. Germline lookup yields CDR1 SGHRS and CDR2 YFSETQ. CDR3 DNA sequence: TGCGCCAGCAGCACCACAGGGCCAGGTGGTCCCGGGGAGCTGTTTTTT. It yields the protein CASSTTGPGGPGELFF.

The chain couples TRBV6-1 to TRBJ2-7; D ambiguous. Trimming pared 2 bases from V and 4 bases from J, leaving 3 bases between. The germline CDR1 and CDR2 sequences are MNHNS and SASEGT. This CDR3 spans 11 amino acids. The CDR3 reads CASSERYEQYF. As DNA, the CDR3 is TGTGCCAGCAGTGAACGGTACGAGCAGTACTTC.

This clone turned up a few times. This chain joins TRBV10-3 and TRBJ2-7; possible D gene TRBD1, 5 bases. V was pared by 8 bases and J by 3 bases, with 14 bases between. CDR1 is ENHRY and CDR2 is SYGVKD in the germline V gene. The CDR3 spans 13 residues. CDR3 sequence: CAIGPRADYEQYF. The CDR3 coding sequence is TGTGCCATCGGCCCCAGGGCGGACTACGAGCAGTACTTC.

The rearrangement links TRBV28 to TRBJ1-2; no clear D. CDR1 and CDR2 from the germline V gene are MDHEN and SYDVKM. V lost 11 bases to trimming and J lost 8 bases, with 9 bases between them. This CDR3 comprises 9 residues. CDR3 in amino acids: CASGGGYTF. CDR3 in DNA: TGTGCCTCAGGCGGGGGCTACACCTTC.

The chain uses TRBV29-1 and TRBJ2-2; D gene ambiguous. V gave up 5 bases and J gave up 4 bases, with 5 bases separating them. This CDR3 is 11 amino acids long. Germline V lookup: CDR1 SQVTM, CDR2 ANQGSEA. CDR3 sequence: CSVRRTGELFF. In DNA form, the CDR3 reads TGCAGCGTTCGTCGCACCGGGGAGCTGTTTTTT.

The chain links TRBV5-6 to TRBJ2-3; D is perhaps TRBD1 (5 bases). The CDR3 sequence is 16 residues long. Germline V gene sequence: CDR1 SGHDT, CDR2 YYEEEE. Trimming shortened V by 4 bases and J by 2 bases, and 17 bases separated the two germline ends. CDR3 sequence: CASSSVQEYLTDTQYF. The DNA for the CDR3 is TGTGCCAGCAGCAGCGTACAGGAATACCTCACAGATACGCAGTATTTT.

The chain carries TRBV4-1 and TRBJ2-7; 8 bases align to TRBD1. CDR1 and CDR2 from the germline V gene are MGHRA and YSYEKL. The CDR3 is 14 amino acids. V was pared by 3 bases and J by 6 bases, with 7 bases of the junction left unmatched. The CDR3 region is CASSQVDDRGEQYF. The CDR3 region has the DNA TGCGCCAGCAGCCAGGTAGACGACAGGGGCGAGCAGTACTTC.

The rearrangement uses TRBV2 and TRBJ1-6, with TRBD1 matching over 12 bases. The CDR3 totals 18 residues. The V segment lost 5 bases and the J segment 5 bases; nucleotides outside the gene matches: 10. In germline, CDR1 is SNHLY, CDR2 FYNNEI. Written as DNA, the CDR3 is TGTGCCAGCAGTTCCGGGACAGGGGGCGCGGGGGATAATTCACCCCTCCACTTT. It is translated as CASSSGTGGAGDNSPLHF. Filled out from reference TRBV2 and TRBJ1-6, the complete variable domain reads EPEVTQTPSHQVTQMGQEVILRCVPISNHLYFYWYRQILGQKVEFLVSFYNNEISEKSEIFDDQFSVERPDGSNFTLKIRSTKLEDSAMYFCASSSGTGGAGDNSPLHFGNGTRLTVT.

This clone was recorded a few times. The chain joins TRBV9 to TRBJ1-6; D is undetermined. Trimming stripped 3 bases from V and 6 bases from J, with 10 bases between. The CDR3 covers 14 residues. Per the germline V gene, CDR1 is SGDLS and CDR2 is YYNGEE. CDR3 bases: TGTGCCAGCAGCGAAGGCAGGTCTAATTCACCCCTCCACTTT. Amino acids: CASSEGRSNSPLHF.

This chain uses TRBV7-9 with TRBJ2-7, with 7 bases that match TRBD1. V shed 3 bases, J shed 3 bases, and the junction held 8 bases outside the gene matches. The CDR3 spans 15 residues. Germline V gene lookup returns CDR1 SEHNR and CDR2 FQNEAQ (reference sequence). The CDR3 loop reads CASSFDPGQIYEQYF. The CDR3 coding sequence is TGTGCCAGCAGCTTTGATCCGGGACAGATCTACGAGCAGTACTTC.

This clone came up a few times. The chain joins TRBV28 to TRBJ1-5, with a possible D match to TRBD1 (5 bases). V dropped 4 bases and J dropped 7 bases, with 8 bases sitting between them. The CDR3 totals 12 residues. CDR1 and CDR2 (germline): MDHEN, SYDVKM. The CDR3, as DNA: TGTGCCAGCAGTTCAGGGTTACAGCCCCAGCATTTT. This codes for CASSSGLQPQHF.

This chain joins TRBV28 and TRBJ1-2, with D unclear. Germline V gives CDR1 MDHEN, CDR2 SYDVKM. This CDR3 region has 14 residues. The V gene lost 7 bases and the J gene lost 4 bases, with 16 bases spanning the gap. The CDR3 sequence: CASTPGGIIYGYTF. The CDR3 nucleotides are TGTGCCAGCACCCCGGGAGGGATCATCTATGGCTACACCTTC.

The rearrangement links TRBV28 to TRBJ1-2, with D possibly TRBD1 on 6 matching bases. Trimming shortened V by 4 bases and J by 8 bases, and 17 bases separated the two germline ends. The CDR3 sequence is 14 residues long. CDR1 and CDR2 from the germline V gene are MDHEN and SYDVKM. The CDR3, as DNA: TGTGCCAGCAGTTCCCCCGGGACAAAGAACGGCTACACCTTC. This codes for CASSSPGTKNGYTF.

This chain connects TRBV7-2 to TRBJ1-2; D call uncertain. In germline, CDR1 is SGHTA, CDR2 FQGNSA. Between the trimmed V and J ends, which lost 4 bases and 4 bases, there was a span of 7 bases. The CDR3 covers 12 residues. For the CDR3, the DNA is TGTGCCAGCAGCTACGGAGGCTATGGCTACACCTTC. Amino acid sequence: CASSYGGYGYTF.

The genes are TRBV5-1 and TRBJ1-2; possible D gene TRBD1, 6 bases. Trimming took 4 bases from V and 5 from J, leaving 12 bases between them. This CDR3 comprises 13 residues. From germline, CDR1 is SGHRS and CDR2 YFSETQ. CDR3 sequence (DNA): TGCGCCAGCAGCCCGAACGGACAGTATGGCTACACCTTC. This encodes CASSPNGQYGYTF.

V gene TRBV5-1 combines with J gene TRBJ1-3; 7 nucleotides align to TRBD1. Trimming removed 4 bases from V and 0 bases from J; junction bases left unmatched: 7. The CDR3 has 16 amino acids. The germline CDR1 and CDR2 sequences are SGHRS and YFSETQ. CDR3 amino acids: CASSAQGPSSGNTIYF. Written as DNA, the CDR3 is TGCGCCAGCAGCGCACAGGGGCCGAGCTCTGGAAACACCATATATTTT.

This clone was observed a few times. This chain links TRBV6-1 with TRBJ1-4; D gene unclear. V lost 4 bases, J lost 8 bases, and 11 bases lay in between. CDR1 and CDR2 (germline): MNHNS, SASEGT. The CDR3 extends over 13 amino acids. The chain's CDR3 is CASSGGFGEKLFF. As DNA, the CDR3 is TGTGCCAGCAGTGGCGGATTCGGGGAAAAACTGTTTTTT.